The 9 T cell receptor beta chains reported below all come from one sample, sequenced in a study of T cells expressing NK-cell markers. Using the 5' RACE reads, TCRdb records one entry per CDR3 protein without DNA. Its table lists roughly 450,000 distinct CDR3 sequences. Source material: blood T cells: a sorted CD56 or NKG2C T cell subset, CD4+ or CD8+ T cells, or bulk PBMC T cells (not recorded which). The receptors were gathered from a woman aged 45-65 years in good health.

V gene TRBV20-1 combines with J gene TRBJ1-1; TCRdb outputs TRBD1, but without DNA this stays unchecked. From germline, CDR1 is DFQATT and CDR2 SNEGSKA (reference sequence). The CDR3 spans 14 residues. CDR3 amino acids: CSANNRGRNTEAFF.

This chain connects TRBV4-1 to TRBJ1-1; TCRdb designates TRBD1, a call that cannot be tested without DNA. Germline V gene sequence: CDR1 MGHRA, CDR2 YSYEKL. This CDR3 spans 16 amino acids. CDR3 sequence reads: CASSQVGQRLNTEAFF.

The chain is built from TRBV10-3 and TRBJ2-7; TCRdb's assignment of TRBD2 cannot be checked, as there is no DNA. From germline, CDR1 is ENHRY and CDR2 SYGVKD. The CDR3 has 17 residues. The CDR3: CAISRNAGRTSSYEQYF.

This rearrangement joins TRBV5-6 to TRBJ2-1; TCRdb's D call, TRBD2, is unchecked because there is no DNA. Looked up from germline, CDR1 is SGHDT and CDR2 is YYEEEE. There are 18 residues in the CDR3. CDR3 protein: CASSLVGLAGEAYNEQFF.

The gene calls are TRBV11-2 and TRBJ2-1. Germline-derived CDR1 and CDR2 are SGHAT and FQNNGV. The CDR3 runs to 16 residues. The CDR3 here is CASSITNSLLPLGQFF.

The V call is TRBV12-3 or TRBV12-4, the J call TRBJ2-3; absent DNA, TCRdb's TRBD1 call cannot be checked. The CDR3 runs 15 residues. CDR3 region: CASSLWGSGTDTQYF.

The chain has TRBV20-1 and TRBJ2-1; TCRdb calls TRBD2, which cannot be checked without DNA. Germline V lookup: CDR1 DFQATT, CDR2 SNEGSKA (reference sequence). The CDR3 is 13 amino acids. CDR3 loop: CSAMGGVGREQFF.

The chain recombines TRBV10-2 with TRBJ2-1; the TRBD2 assignment by TCRdb is unverifiable without DNA. The CDR3 extends over 22 amino acids. Germline loops: CDR1 WSHSY, CDR2 SAAADI. This CDR3 is CASRPKLAGGAGHLTKGNEQFF.

This CDR3 reads CASMDRLNTGELFF. This chain uses TRBV4-1 with TRBJ2-2; with no DNA, the TCRdb D assignment of TRBD1 cannot be verified. Germline V gene lookup returns CDR1 MGHRA and CDR2 YSYEKL. The CDR3 runs to 14 residues.